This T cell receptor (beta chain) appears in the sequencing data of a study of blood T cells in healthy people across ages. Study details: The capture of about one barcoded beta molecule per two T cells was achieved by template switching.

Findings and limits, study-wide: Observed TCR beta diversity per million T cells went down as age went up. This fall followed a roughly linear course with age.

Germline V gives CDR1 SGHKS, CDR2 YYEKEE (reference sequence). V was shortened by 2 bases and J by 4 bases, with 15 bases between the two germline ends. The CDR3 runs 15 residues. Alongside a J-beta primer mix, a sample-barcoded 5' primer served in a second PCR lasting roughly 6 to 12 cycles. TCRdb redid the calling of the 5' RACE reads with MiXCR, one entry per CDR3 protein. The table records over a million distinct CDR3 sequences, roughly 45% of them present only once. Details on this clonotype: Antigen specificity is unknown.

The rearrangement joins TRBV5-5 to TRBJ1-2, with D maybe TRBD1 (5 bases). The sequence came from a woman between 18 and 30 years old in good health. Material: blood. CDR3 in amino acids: CASSFGTGLGYGYTF. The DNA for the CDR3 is TGTGCCAGCAGCTTCGGGACGGGTTTGGGCTATGGCTACACCTTC. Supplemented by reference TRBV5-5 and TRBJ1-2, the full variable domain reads DAGVTQSPTHLIKTRGQQVTLRCSPISGHKSVSWYQQVLGQGPQFIFQYYEKEERGRGNFPDRFSARQFPNYSSELNVNALLLGDSALYLCASSFGTGLGYGYTFGSGTRLTVV.